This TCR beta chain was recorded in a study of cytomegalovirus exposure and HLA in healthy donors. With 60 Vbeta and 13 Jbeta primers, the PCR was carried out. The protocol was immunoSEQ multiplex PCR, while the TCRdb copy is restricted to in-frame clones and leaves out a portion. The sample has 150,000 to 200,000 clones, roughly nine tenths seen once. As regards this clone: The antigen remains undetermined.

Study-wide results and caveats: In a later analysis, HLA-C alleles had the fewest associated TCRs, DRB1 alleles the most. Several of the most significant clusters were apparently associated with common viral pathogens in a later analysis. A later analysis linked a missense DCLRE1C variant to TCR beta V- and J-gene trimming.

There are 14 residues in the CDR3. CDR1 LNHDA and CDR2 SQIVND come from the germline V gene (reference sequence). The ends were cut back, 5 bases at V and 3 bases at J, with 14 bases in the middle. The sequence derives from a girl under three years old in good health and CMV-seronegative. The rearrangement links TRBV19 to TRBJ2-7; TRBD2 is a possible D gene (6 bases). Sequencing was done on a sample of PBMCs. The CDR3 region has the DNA TGTGCCAGTAGTTCGGGACTGGAAATCTACGAGCAGTACTTC. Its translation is CASSSGLEIYEQYF.